The 18 T cell receptor beta chains given below trace back to one sample, sequenced in a study of blood T cell repertoires in COVID-19. Repertoires were generated with immunoSEQ multiplex PCR, while TCRdb's copy carries only in-frame clones and drops some. The table shows fewer than 350,000 clones, with about 85% occurring only once. Sequencing input: PBMCs or T cells enriched from blood (not recorded which). Receptors originate from a woman aged 50 to 65 who had recovered from COVID-19.

The J gene is TRBJ2-7, the V gene TRBV7-9; TRBD2 matches at 7 bases. Trimming cost V 5 bases and J 2 bases; bases outside gene matches: 6. CDR3 length: 14 residues. Germline V gene data show CDR1 as SEHNR and CDR2 as FQNEAQ (reference sequence). The CDR3 DNA is TGTGCCAGCAGCCTCGGACTAGATCCCTACGAGCAGTACTTC. This codes for CASSLGLDPYEQYF.

The chain recombines TRBV2 with TRBJ2-1; 12 nucleotides line up with TRBD1. Germline CDR1 and CDR2: SNHLY and FYNNEI. V lost 3 bases and J lost 8; bases outside the gene matches: 5. The CDR3 contains 15 residues. For the CDR3, the DNA is TGTGCCAGCAGTGATGGGGGGACAGGGGGCCATGAGCAGTTCTTC. Translating gives CASSDGGTGGHEQFF.

The chain joins TRBV7-6 to TRBJ1-2; 8 nucleotides line up with TRBD1. Germline CDR1 and CDR2: SGHVS and FNYEAQ. V trimming: 5 bases; J trimming: 3 bases; junction bases outside the gene matches: 5. CDR3 size: 14 residues. CDR3 nucleotides: TGTGCCAGCAGCCCAACAGGGGGTGACTATGGCTACACCTTC. It specifies CASSPTGGDYGYTF.

The J gene is TRBJ2-5, the V gene TRBV5-8; 7 bases are shared with TRBD1. The CDR3 contains 15 residues. V lost 4 bases to trimming and J lost 3 bases; unmatched junction nucleotides: 9. Per germline, CDR1 SGHTS and CDR2 YDEGEE. The CDR3 reads CASSEHRGAKETQYF. The CDR3 nucleotides are TGTGCCAGCAGCGAGCACAGGGGAGCGAAAGAGACCCAGTACTTC.

V is TRBV4-1 and J is TRBJ1-5, with 7 bases that match TRBD1. This CDR3 comprises 16 residues. Germline CDR1 MGHRA, CDR2 YSYEKL. Trimming cost V 3 bases and J 0 bases; bases outside gene matches: 5. This CDR3 is CASSQGQKLSNQPQHF. The CDR3 DNA is TGCGCCAGCAGCCAGGGACAGAAACTTAGCAATCAGCCCCAGCATTTT.

This clone appeared a few times. This chain joins TRBV4-1 and TRBJ1-1; unclear D gene. V was cut by 0 bases and J by 8 bases, with 16 bases left in between. Germline-derived CDR1 and CDR2 are MGHRA and YSYEKL. The CDR3 is made up of 15 amino acids. CDR3 protein: CASSQDGRGGREAFF. CDR3 nucleotide sequence: TGCGCCAGCAGCCAAGATGGGCGGGGTGGTAGGGAAGCTTTCTTT.

J is TRBJ1-2 and V is TRBV5-6; 8 bases line up with TRBD1. The V and J ends lost 4 bases and 3 bases, in that order; junction bases with no gene match: 8. The germline V gene encodes CDR1 SGHDT and CDR2 YYEEEE. The CDR3 sequence is 15 residues long. This CDR3 reads CASSPPGQEHYGYTF. The CDR3 DNA sequence: TGTGCCAGCAGCCCCCCGGGACAGGAACACTATGGCTACACCTTC.

V gene TRBV25-1 combines with J gene TRBJ2-1, with TRBD2 matching over 10 bases. Trimming removed 8 bases from V and 8 bases from J; junction bases left unmatched: 9. CDR1 is MGHDK, CDR2 SYGVNS, per germline. This CDR3 has 14 amino acids. CDR3 sequence reads: CASRSSGRSDEQFF. CDR3 sequence (DNA): TGTGCCAGCCGAAGTAGCGGGAGGTCCGATGAGCAGTTCTTC.

This chain connects TRBV10-3 to TRBJ1-2; a possible D gene is TRBD1 (6 bases). The V end was cut by 8 bases, the J end by 8 bases, with 15 bases between. CDR1 ENHRY and CDR2 SYGVKD come from the germline V gene. This CDR3 is 12 amino acids long. The CDR3: CAIAQAGTGYTF. CDR3 coding DNA: TGTGCCATCGCTCAGGCAGGGACAGGCTACACCTTC.

The rearrangement links TRBV7-3 to TRBJ1-1, with D maybe TRBD1 (5 bases). This CDR3 contains 14 residues. The V end was cut by 4 bases, the J end by 1 base, with 10 bases between. CDR1 and CDR2 (germline): SGHTA, FQGTGA. The CDR3 loop reads CASSSHDRNTEAFF. CDR3 coding DNA: TGTGCCAGCAGCTCTCATGACAGGAACACTGAAGCTTTCTTT.

This clone was seen repeatedly, ten times or more. The rearrangement uses TRBV28 and TRBJ1-6; D might be TRBD1 (6 bases). Per germline, CDR1 MDHEN and CDR2 SYDVKM. V dropped 3 bases and J dropped 7 bases, with 10 bases sitting between them. The length of the CDR3 is 14 residues. The CDR3 reads CASSFRDKNSPLHF. In DNA form, the CDR3 reads TGTGCCAGCAGTTTCCGGGACAAAAATTCACCCCTCCACTTT. The complete variable domain, with remaining parts taken from reference TRBV28 and TRBJ1-6, reads DVKVTQSSRYLVKRTGEKVFLECVQDMDHENMFWYRQDPGLGLRLIYFSYDVKMKEKGDIPEGYSVSREKKERFSLILESASTNQTSMYLCASSFRDKNSPLHFGNGTRLTVT.

The V and J genes are TRBV5-1 and TRBJ2-3; weak D call: TRBD1 (6 bases). CDR3 length: 16 residues. Germline lookup yields CDR1 SGHRS and CDR2 YFSETQ. The V end lost 1 base, the J end lost 5 bases, and 17 bases lay between the germline ends. This chain's CDR3 is CASSLSQGHTQDTQYF. DNA for the CDR3: TGCGCCAGCAGCTTGAGCCAGGGACACACTCAAGATACGCAGTATTTT.

This clone has just a few counts. The rearrangement links TRBV5-4 to TRBJ2-3; 14 positions agree with TRBD2. This CDR3 contains 16 residues. The trim removed 4 bases at V and 5 bases at J, leaving 6 bases unmatched. CDR1 SGHNT and CDR2 YYREEE come from the germline V gene (reference sequence). CDR3 bases: TGTGCCAGCAGCCTCGGACTAGCGGGGGGTAAAGATACGCAGTATTTT. It codes for CASSLGLAGGKDTQYF.

This clone has more than one count but fewer than ten. V is TRBV11-2 and J is TRBJ1-1; D not certain. CDR1 and CDR2 from the germline V gene are SGHAT and FQNNGV. The CDR3 contains 14 residues. V was pared by 5 bases and J by 5 bases, with 15 bases between. The DNA of the CDR3 is TGTGCCAGCAGCCCCCTGGCCCAGGCTACTGAAGCTTTCTTT. It specifies CASSPLAQATEAFF.

The rearrangement joins TRBV11-2 to TRBJ2-3; TRBD2 matches at 9 bases. Trimming removed 6 bases from V and 1 base from J; junction bases left unmatched: 2. This CDR3 has 14 residues. Germline CDR1 is SGHAT and CDR2 is FQNNGV. The CDR3: CASRRTSGTDTQYF. For the CDR3, the DNA is TGTGCCAGCAGACGGACTAGCGGCACAGATACGCAGTATTTT.

This rearrangement joins TRBV2 to TRBJ1-5, with 7 bases lining up with TRBD1. The germline gives CDR1 SNHLY, CDR2 FYNNEI. The CDR3 has 19 residues. With V trimmed by 6 bases and J by 4 bases, 21 bases remained unmatched. CDR3 nucleotide sequence: TGTGCCAGCAGCCCGAATTCCCTATTCGGGACAGAAGTGAATCAGCCCCAGCATTTT. Protein sequence: CASSPNSLFGTEVNQPQHF.

The CDR3 nucleotides read TGTGCCAGCAGCTTATCATGGGCTTACGAGCAGTACTTC. It codes for CASSLSWAYEQYF. The chain carries TRBV7-9 and TRBJ2-7; D call uncertain. V lost 2 bases and J lost 4, with 9 bases in between. Germline CDR1 and CDR2: SEHNR and FQNEAQ (reference sequence). The CDR3 sequence is 13 residues long.

The genes are TRBV18 and TRBJ2-7; D is perhaps TRBD1 (6 bases). Germline-derived CDR1 and CDR2 are KGHSH and LQKENI. Trimming left V 3 bases short and J 6 bases short, with 18 bases between. This CDR3 has 15 amino acids. The CDR3 DNA sequence: TGTGCCAGCTCACCCTTACAGGGTAGAAGAGGCGAGCAGTACTTC. This gives the protein CASSPLQGRRGEQYF. Full variable domain (outside the CDR3, taken from reference TRBV18 and TRBJ2-7): NAGVMQNPRHLVRRRGQEARLRCSPMKGHSHVYWYRQLPEEGLKFMVYLQKENIIDESGMPKERFSAEFPKEGPSILRIQQVVRGDSAAYFCASSPLQGRRGEQYFGPGTRLTVT.